The following is a TCR beta chain sequence with its context. These data belong to a study of blood T cell repertoires in COVID-19. Overall study: Acute and convalescent COVID-19 samples came from the United States, Italy and Spain. In each case, the material was cDNA or gDNA derived from T cells, B-cell-depleted T cells, or PBMCs.

Authors' data handling: How many nucleated cells were present was estimated from reference gene primer amplification. The table came from immunoSEQ multiplex PCR; TCRdb's copy has only in-frame clones and leaves some out. V, J and clone size derive from that table, while D and trimming were established from the DNA sequence. The data hold about 300,000 clones, with approximately 90% observed a single time. Trimming shortened V by 3 bases and J by 7 bases, and 11 bases separated the two germline ends. Germline CDR1 and CDR2: SGHRS and YFSETQ. This CDR3 spans 13 amino acids. The specimen was peripheral blood. The TCR was taken from a young woman who had recovered from COVID-19. The J gene is TRBJ1-5, the V gene TRBV5-1, with D hard to call. The CDR3 sequence: CASSSDEGQPQHF. For the CDR3, the DNA is TGCGCCAGCAGCTCAGACGAGGGACAGCCCCAGCATTTT.